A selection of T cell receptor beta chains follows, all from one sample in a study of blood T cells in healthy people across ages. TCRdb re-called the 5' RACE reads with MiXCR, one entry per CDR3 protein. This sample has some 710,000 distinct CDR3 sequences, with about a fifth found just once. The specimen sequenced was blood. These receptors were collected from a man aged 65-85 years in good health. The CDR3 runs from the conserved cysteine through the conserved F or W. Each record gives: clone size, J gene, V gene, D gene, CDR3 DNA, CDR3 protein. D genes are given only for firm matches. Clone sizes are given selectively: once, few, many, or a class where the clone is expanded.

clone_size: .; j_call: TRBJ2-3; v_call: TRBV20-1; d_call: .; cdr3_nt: TGCAGTGCCCCTTCTCCGGGAAACACAGATACGCAGTATTTT; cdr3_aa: CSAPSPGNTDTQYF
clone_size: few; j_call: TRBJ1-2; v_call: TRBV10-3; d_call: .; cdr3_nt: TGTGCCATCAGCCCGGGACATCAGGGCTATGGCTACACCTTC; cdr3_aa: CAISPGHQGYGYTF
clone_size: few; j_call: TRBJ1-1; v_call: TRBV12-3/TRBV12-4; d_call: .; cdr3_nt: TGTGCCAGCAGTCTAGGGAAGGGGAAAACTGAAGCTTTCTTT; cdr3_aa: CASSLGKGKTEAFF
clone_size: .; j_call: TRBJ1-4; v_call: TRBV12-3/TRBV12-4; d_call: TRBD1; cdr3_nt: TGTGCCAGCAGTTTGGTAGGGGGCGGAAAACTGTTTTTT; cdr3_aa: CASSLVGGGKLFF
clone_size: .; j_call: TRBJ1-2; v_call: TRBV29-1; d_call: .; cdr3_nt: TGCAGCGCCTTTGGGGACTCGGGGGGCTACACCTTC; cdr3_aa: CSAFGDSGGYTF
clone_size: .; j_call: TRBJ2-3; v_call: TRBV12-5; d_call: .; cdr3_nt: TGTGCTAGTGGTTTGTTAACGGCGGGCGGCACGGATACGCAGTATTTT; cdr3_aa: CASGLLTAGGTDTQYF
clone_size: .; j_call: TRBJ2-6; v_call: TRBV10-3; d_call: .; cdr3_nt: TGTGCCATCAGTGACAAGGGAGATGGGGCCAACGTCCTGACTTTC; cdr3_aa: CAISDKGDGANVLTF
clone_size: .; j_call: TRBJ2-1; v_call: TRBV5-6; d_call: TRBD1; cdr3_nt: TGTGCCAGCAGCGCTAGATTCGGACAGGGGGCCTACAATGAGCAGTTCTTC; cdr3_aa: CASSARFGQGAYNEQFF
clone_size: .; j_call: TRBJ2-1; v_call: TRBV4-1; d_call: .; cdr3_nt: TGCGCCAGCAGCCAAGATGTGGGATATGGCAATGAGCAGTTCTTC; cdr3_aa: CASSQDVGYGNEQFF
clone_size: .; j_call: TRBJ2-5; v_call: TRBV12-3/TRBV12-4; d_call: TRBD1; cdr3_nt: TGTGCCAGCGTCCTACAGGGGGCGCGGAAGACCCAGTACTTC; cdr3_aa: CASVLQGARKTQYF
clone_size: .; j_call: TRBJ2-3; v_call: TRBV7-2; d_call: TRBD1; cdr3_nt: TGTGCCAGCAGCACCCGACAGGGGAGAAGCACAGATACGCAGTATTTT; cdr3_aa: CASSTRQGRSTDTQYF
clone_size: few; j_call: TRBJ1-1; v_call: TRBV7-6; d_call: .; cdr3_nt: TGTGCCAGCAGCTTAGCGCCGGGGCCGAACACTGAAGCTTTCTTT; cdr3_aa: CASSLAPGPNTEAFF
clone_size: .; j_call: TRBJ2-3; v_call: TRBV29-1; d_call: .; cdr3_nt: TGCAGCGTCGGTGACGGATACCTCACAGATACGCAGTATTTT; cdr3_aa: CSVGDGYLTDTQYF
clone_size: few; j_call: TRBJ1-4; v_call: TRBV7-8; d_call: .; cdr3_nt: TGTGCCAGCAGCTTAGTGCGGACAGCTGAAAAACTGTTTTTT; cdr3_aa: CASSLVRTAEKLFF
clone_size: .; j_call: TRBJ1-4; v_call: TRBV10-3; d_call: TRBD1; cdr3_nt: TGTGCCACCGGAACAGGGGAGGGTGAAACACTGTTTTTT; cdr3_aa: CATGTGEGETLFF
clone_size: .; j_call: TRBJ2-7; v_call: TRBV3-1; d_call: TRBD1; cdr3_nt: TGTGCCAGCAGCCAAGATCGGGGACAGGGTACCTACGAGCAGTACTTC; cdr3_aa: CASSQDRGQGTYEQYF
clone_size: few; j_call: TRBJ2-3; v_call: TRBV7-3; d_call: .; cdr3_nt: TGTGCCAGCAGCGAAATCGTTGGGAATACGCAGTATTTT; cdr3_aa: CASSEIVGNTQYF
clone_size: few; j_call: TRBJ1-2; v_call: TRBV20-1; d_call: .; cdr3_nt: TGCAGTGCTAGAGATAACCGAGGGGCGTATGGCTACACCTTC; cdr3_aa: CSARDNRGAYGYTF
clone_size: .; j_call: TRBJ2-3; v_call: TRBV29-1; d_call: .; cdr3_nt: TGCAGCGTTGAAGTGGGGGACCACCTGGATACGCAGTATTTT; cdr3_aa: CSVEVGDHLDTQYF
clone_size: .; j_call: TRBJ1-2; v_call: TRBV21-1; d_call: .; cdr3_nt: TGTGCCAGCAGCAAAAGTCCCAGCCTCTATGGCTACACCTTC; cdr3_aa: CASSKSPSLYGYTF
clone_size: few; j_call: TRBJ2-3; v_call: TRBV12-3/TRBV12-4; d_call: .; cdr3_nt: TGTGCCAGCAACTTCCGGGATACGCAGTATTTT; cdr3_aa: CASNFRDTQYF
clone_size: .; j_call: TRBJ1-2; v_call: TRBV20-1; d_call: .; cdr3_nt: TGCAGTGCTGGACGGGGACGGGACTATGGCTACACCTTC; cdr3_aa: CSAGRGRDYGYTF
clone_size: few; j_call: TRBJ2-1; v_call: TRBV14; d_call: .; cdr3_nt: TGTGCCAGCAGCCCCCGATTCGGTGAGCAGTTCTTC; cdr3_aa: CASSPRFGEQFF
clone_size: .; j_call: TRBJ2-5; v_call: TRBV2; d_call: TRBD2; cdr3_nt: TGTGCCAGCAGTGCAGATAGCGGGGGGAAAGAGACCCAGTACTTC; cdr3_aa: CASSADSGGKETQYF
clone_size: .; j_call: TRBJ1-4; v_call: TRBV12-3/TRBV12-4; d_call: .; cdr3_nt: TGTGCCAGCAGTCCCCTTTTATCAACTAATGAAAAACTGTTTTTT; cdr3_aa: CASSPLLSTNEKLFF
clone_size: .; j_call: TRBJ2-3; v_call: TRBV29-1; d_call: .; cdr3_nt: TGCAGCACTAGCACAGATACGCAGTATTTT; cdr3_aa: CSTSTDTQYF
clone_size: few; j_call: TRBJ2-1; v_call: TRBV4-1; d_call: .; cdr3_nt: TGCGCCAGCAGCCAAGAAACTGCCCGTTCCTACAATGAGCAGTTCTTC; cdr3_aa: CASSQETARSYNEQFF
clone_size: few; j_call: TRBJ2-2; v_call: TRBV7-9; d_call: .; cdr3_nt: TGTGCCAGCAGCTTTGGTGGGGGGCGTGAGGACACCGGGGAGCTGTTTTTT; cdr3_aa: CASSFGGGREDTGELFF
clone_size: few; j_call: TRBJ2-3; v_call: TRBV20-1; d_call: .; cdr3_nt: TGCAGTGCAAGATACCCACCTACAGTCACAGATACGCAGTATTTT; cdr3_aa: CSARYPPTVTDTQYF
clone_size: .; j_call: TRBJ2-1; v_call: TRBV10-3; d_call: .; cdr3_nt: TGTGCCATCAGTGAGGGGAGGTATGAGCAGTTCTTC; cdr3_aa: CAISEGRYEQFF
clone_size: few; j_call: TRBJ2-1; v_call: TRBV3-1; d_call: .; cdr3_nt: TGTGCCAGCAGCCAAGAAGGTAGGAGTCAGTTCTTC; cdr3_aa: CASSQEGRSQFF
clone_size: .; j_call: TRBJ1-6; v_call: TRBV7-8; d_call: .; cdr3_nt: TGTGCCAGCAGCTTAGGCCAGGGAAGTTCACCCCTCCACTTT; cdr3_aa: CASSLGQGSSPLHF
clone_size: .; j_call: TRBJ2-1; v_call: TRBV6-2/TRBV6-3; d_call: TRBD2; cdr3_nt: TGTGCCAGCAGTTACGGGGCTAGCGGTTACAATGAGCAGTTCTTC; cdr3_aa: CASSYGASGYNEQFF
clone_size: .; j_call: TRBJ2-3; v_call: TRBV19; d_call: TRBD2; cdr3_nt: TGTGCCAGTAGTATTCCGGGACTAGGCACAGATACGCAGTATTTT; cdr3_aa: CASSIPGLGTDTQYF
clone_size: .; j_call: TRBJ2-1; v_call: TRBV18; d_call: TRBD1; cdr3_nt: TGTGCCAGCTCAACGGACAGGTGGGGCAATGAGCAGTTCTTC; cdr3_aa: CASSTDRWGNEQFF
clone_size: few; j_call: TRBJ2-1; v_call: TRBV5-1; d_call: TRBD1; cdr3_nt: TGCGCCAGCAGCTTGGTGCCGGGACAGGGCTATGAGCAGTTCTTC; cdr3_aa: CASSLVPGQGYEQFF
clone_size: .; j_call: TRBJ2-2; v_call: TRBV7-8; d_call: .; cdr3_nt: TGTGCCAGCAGCTTATTCGCCCAGACCGGGGAGCTGTTTTTT; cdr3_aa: CASSLFAQTGELFF
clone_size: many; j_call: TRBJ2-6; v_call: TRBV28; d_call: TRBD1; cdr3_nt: TGTGCCAGCAGTTCCCCGACAGGGAGTGCCAACGTCCTGACTTTC; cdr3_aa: CASSSPTGSANVLTF
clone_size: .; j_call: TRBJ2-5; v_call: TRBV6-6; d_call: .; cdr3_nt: TGTGCCAGCACCTTTCTTGAGGCCCAAGAGACCCAGTACTTC; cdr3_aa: CASTFLEAQETQYF
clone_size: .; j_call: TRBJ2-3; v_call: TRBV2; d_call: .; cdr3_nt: TGTGCCAGCAGTGAATTTTCTAGTACAGATACACAGTATTTT; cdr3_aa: CASSEFSSTDTQYF
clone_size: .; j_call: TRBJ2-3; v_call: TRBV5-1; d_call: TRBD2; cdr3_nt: TGCGCCAGCAGCTGGGATAAGAGCGGGGTGACAGATACGCAGTATTTT; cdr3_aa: CASSWDKSGVTDTQYF
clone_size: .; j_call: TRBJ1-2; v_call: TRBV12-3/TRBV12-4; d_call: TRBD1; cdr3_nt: TGTGCCAGCAGTTCGGAGACTACAGGGGCCTATGGCTACACCTTC; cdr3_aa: CASSSETTGAYGYTF
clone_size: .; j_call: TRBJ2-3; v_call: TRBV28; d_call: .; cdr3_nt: TGTGCCAGCAGAACCAGGGTTCTCCTGAGCACAGATACGCAGTATTTT; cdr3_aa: CASRTRVLLSTDTQYF
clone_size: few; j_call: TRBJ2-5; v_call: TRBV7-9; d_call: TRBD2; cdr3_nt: TGTGCCAGCAGCAACCTTGGGGCTAGCGGGGTCTCCGAGCAGTCCTTC; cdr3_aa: CASSNLGASGVSEQSF
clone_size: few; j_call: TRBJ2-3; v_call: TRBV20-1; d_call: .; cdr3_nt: TGCAGTGCTACGGAAGGACTTAGCACAGATACGCAGTATTTT; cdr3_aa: CSATEGLSTDTQYF
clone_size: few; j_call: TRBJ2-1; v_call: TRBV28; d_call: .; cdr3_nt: TGCGCCAGCAGTCTAACCACCTCCGACAATGAGCAGTTCTTC; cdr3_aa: CASSLTTSDNEQFF